A selection of T cell receptor beta chains follows, all from one sample in a study of identical twins. One entry per CDR3 protein results from TCRdb running MiXCR on the 5' RACE reads. Among 400,000 to 550,000 distinct CDR3 sequences, 20% to 25% were seen once, and the ten largest hold 2.9%. The sample was also linked to a second study, of T cells expressing NK-cell markers.

The specimen was CD4+ T cells sorted from blood. Source of these receptors: a woman aged 18-35 years in good health. The CDR3 runs from the conserved cysteine through the conserved F or W. D genes are given only for firm matches. The size entry is marked missing in some rows and otherwise reads once, few, many or a size class.

J gene: TRBJ2-7; D gene: -; clone size: -; V gene: TRBV11-2; CDR3 protein: CASSSRPFYEQYF; CDR3 DNA: TGTGCCAGCAGCTCGAGACCATTCTACGAGCAGTACTTC
J gene: TRBJ2-4; D gene: -; clone size: few; V gene: TRBV5-1; CDR3 protein: CASNYEGENIQYF; CDR3 DNA: TGCGCCAGCAATTACGAGGGGGAGAACATTCAGTACTTC
J gene: TRBJ2-7; D gene: -; clone size: few; V gene: TRBV29-1; CDR3 protein: CSVEIDHEQYF; CDR3 DNA: TGCAGCGTTGAGATCGACCACGAGCAGTACTTC
J gene: TRBJ2-4; D gene: TRBD1; clone size: -; V gene: TRBV11-2; CDR3 protein: CASSLAGQGASIQYF; CDR3 DNA: TGTGCCAGCAGCTTAGCGGGACAGGGGGCGAGCATTCAGTACTTC
J gene: TRBJ2-3; D gene: -; clone size: -; V gene: TRBV27; CDR3 protein: CASSPNAGGGERDTQYF; CDR3 DNA: TGTGCCAGCAGTCCCAACGCCGGAGGGGGGGAGAGAGATACGCAGTATTTT
J gene: TRBJ2-1; D gene: -; clone size: -; V gene: TRBV30; CDR3 protein: CAWSTTSPYNEQFF; CDR3 DNA: TGTGCCTGGAGTACGACTAGTCCGTACAATGAGCAGTTCTTC
J gene: TRBJ2-7; D gene: -; clone size: few; V gene: TRBV4-2; CDR3 protein: CASSQDQRGSGEQYF; CDR3 DNA: TGTGCCAGCAGCCAAGATCAGAGAGGGTCCGGCGAGCAGTACTTC
J gene: TRBJ2-5; D gene: -; clone size: few; V gene: TRBV10-3; CDR3 protein: CAISVTIEETQYF; CDR3 DNA: TGTGCCATCAGTGTGACGATCGAAGAGACCCAGTACTTC
J gene: TRBJ1-1; D gene: -; clone size: many; V gene: TRBV5-1; CDR3 protein: CASSLDRGTEAFF; CDR3 DNA: TGTGCCAGCAGCTTAGACAGAGGGACTGAAGCTTTCTTT
J gene: TRBJ1-2; D gene: -; clone size: few; V gene: TRBV12-3/TRBV12-4; CDR3 protein: CASSLSSLLKSTF; CDR3 DNA: TGTGCCAGCAGTCTATCCTCCCTGTTGAAATCCACCTTC
J gene: TRBJ2-3; D gene: TRBD2; clone size: -; V gene: TRBV20-1; CDR3 protein: CSAKGLAGVADTQYF; CDR3 DNA: TGCAGTGCTAAAGGGCTAGCGGGAGTCGCAGATACGCAGTATTTT
J gene: TRBJ1-1; D gene: TRBD1; clone size: -; V gene: TRBV5-6; CDR3 protein: CASSPAGQGARTEAFF; CDR3 DNA: TGTGCCAGCAGCCCTGCAGGACAGGGGGCGCGCACTGAAGCTTTCTTT
J gene: TRBJ2-3; D gene: -; clone size: -; V gene: TRBV5-1; CDR3 protein: CASSVDLSTQYF; CDR3 DNA: TGCGCCAGCAGCGTGGACCTCTCTACGCAGTATTTT
J gene: TRBJ2-2; D gene: -; clone size: few; V gene: TRBV5-6; CDR3 protein: CASSHLASFGTGELFF; CDR3 DNA: TGTGCCAGCAGCCATCTAGCATCCTTTGGAACCGGGGAGCTGTTTTTT
J gene: TRBJ2-1; D gene: -; clone size: few; V gene: TRBV28; CDR3 protein: CASEDSGVNEQFF; CDR3 DNA: TGTGCCAGCGAGGACAGCGGGGTTAATGAGCAGTTCTTC
J gene: TRBJ1-3; D gene: TRBD1; clone size: few; V gene: TRBV15; CDR3 protein: CATRVGGGYFENTIYF; CDR3 DNA: TGTGCCACCCGAGTAGGGGGCGGTTATTTCGAAAACACCATATATTTT
J gene: TRBJ1-2; D gene: -; clone size: few; V gene: TRBV4-3; CDR3 protein: CASSQDAQNYGYTF; CDR3 DNA: TGCGCCAGCAGCCAAGATGCACAAAACTATGGCTACACCTTC
J gene: TRBJ2-2; D gene: -; clone size: -; V gene: TRBV10-3; CDR3 protein: CAISANPGAGELFF; CDR3 DNA: TGTGCCATCAGTGCTAACCCAGGGGCCGGGGAGCTGTTTTTT
J gene: TRBJ1-6; D gene: -; clone size: few; V gene: TRBV6-2/TRBV6-3; CDR3 protein: CASSYRGIGSPLHF; CDR3 DNA: TGTGCCAGCAGTTACCGGGGGATCGGTTCACCCCTCCACTTT
J gene: TRBJ1-4; D gene: -; clone size: -; V gene: TRBV4-3; CDR3 protein: CASSQDTNEKLFF; CDR3 DNA: TGCGCCAGCAGCCAAGACACTAATGAAAAACTGTTTTTT
J gene: TRBJ1-2; D gene: -; clone size: few; V gene: TRBV5-5; CDR3 protein: CASSSRLRWANYGYTF; CDR3 DNA: TGTGCCAGCAGCTCGCGGCTAAGATGGGCTAACTATGGCTACACCTTC
J gene: TRBJ1-2; D gene: -; clone size: many; V gene: TRBV5-6; CDR3 protein: CASSRRVDGYTF; CDR3 DNA: TGTGCCAGCAGCCGCAGGGTAGATGGCTACACCTTC
J gene: TRBJ2-6; D gene: -; clone size: few; V gene: TRBV7-2; CDR3 protein: CASSLVQAPSGANVLTF; CDR3 DNA: TGTGCCAGCAGCTTGGTGCAGGCCCCCTCTGGGGCCAACGTCCTGACTTTC
J gene: TRBJ2-5; D gene: -; clone size: -; V gene: TRBV6-2/TRBV6-3; CDR3 protein: CASSYSSGPGAQYF; CDR3 DNA: TGTGCCAGCAGTTACTCCAGTGGACCAGGTGCCCAGTACTTC
J gene: TRBJ1-5; D gene: -; clone size: -; V gene: TRBV27; CDR3 protein: CASSLGGHGLTGNQPQHF; CDR3 DNA: TGTGCCAGCAGTTTAGGGGGACATGGATTGACGGGCAATCAGCCCCAGCATTTT
J gene: TRBJ2-3; D gene: -; clone size: few; V gene: TRBV7-2; CDR3 protein: CASILPPDTQYF; CDR3 DNA: TGTGCCAGCATCTTGCCGCCCGATACGCAGTATTTT
J gene: TRBJ2-7; D gene: TRBD2; clone size: -; V gene: TRBV20-1; CDR3 protein: CSAARGGGDSYEQYF; CDR3 DNA: TGCAGTGCTGCTCGTGGCGGGGGGGATTCCTACGAGCAGTACTTC